This T cell receptor beta chain was profiled in a study of shared clonotypes between healthy human individuals (TCRdb year 2020). Turning to the overall study: The cohort included three men and two women between 18 and 49 years of age. For each donor, three plates each were used for CD4 naive and CD4 memory, two plates were used for CD8 naive, and one plate was used for CD8 memory. To increase sequencing depth and limit assay-specific biases, TCR repertoire library preparation and sequencing were carried out by different laboratories using diverse techniques. Blood TCR repertoires of roughly five healthy adults were deeply sequenced to estimate repertoire size and the extent of clonotype sharing between individuals. Per donor, leukapheresis produced somewhere between about 0.8 and 9 billion PBMCs. Broad study findings and their caveats: Sampling was limited to blood, and TCR repertoires in tissue likely differ from TCR repertoires in blood. Compared with non-shared clonotypes, clonotypes shared by all four sorted-subset donors had higher generation probabilities. When four donors were compared, the shared fraction of clonotypes was roughly 4.8% for naive CD4, roughly 3.4% for naive CD8, more than 2% for memory CD4, and 0.35% to 0.4% for memory CD8. Pairwise subsampling indicated that sequencing depth was expected to affect the degree of clonotype sharing among donors. Naive subsets generally had larger estimated clonotype richness than memory subsets. The small number of donors limited the genetic and exposure-history diversity represented. Incomplete sequencing was indicated by rarefaction of sorted-subset datasets, despite the large sequencing depth.

Healthy HIV-negative adults with no recently reported acute infections or vaccinations were included as donors. Only Caucasian adults living in Nashville, Tennessee, USA were represented among the donors. CD4+ T cells were enriched by magnetic negative selection, after which naive cells were positively selected on CD45RA and the negative fraction was taken as the memory subset. Blood was collected by leukapheresis, and PBMCs were isolated by Ficoll-Histopaque density gradient centrifugation and then cryopreserved in liquid nitrogen vapor phase. Analytical flow cytometry was used to check the purity and quantity of every magnetically sorted T cell population. Genomic DNA was isolated from each sorted fraction and quantified by UV absorbance on a Nanodrop 2000c. TCR CDR3 regions were amplified from genomic DNA by multiplex PCR using the deep immunoSEQ assay. For each cell subset, the extracted genomic DNA was distributed evenly across all wells of several immunoSEQ 96-well plates, and each plate served as one replicate. For sorted subsets, about 200 ng genomic DNA, equal to 25,000 to 35,000 T cell genomes, was loaded into each replicate PCR. Purified libraries were quantified with a Qubit 3.0 fluorometer, sized on a Bioanalyzer 2100, and re-quantified with the KAPA Library Quantification kit. Every immunoSEQ 96-well plate was sequenced on a separate single-read 150-cycle Illumina NextSeq 550 flow cell. The published analysis was carried out like this. Because only junctional sequences without quality scores were contained in the immunoSEQ output, filtering matching that applied to full-length reads could not be performed. Sequences were annotated with PyIR, a Python wrapper for IgBLAST v1.9, using IMGT germline references to assign V/J genes and CDR3. Any read was removed if the V/J assignment was weak (E-value above 1e-6), the CDR3 was missing, or the read contained stop codons, out-of-frame junctions, or ambiguous translated residues. V3J clonotypes were defined as sequences sharing the same inferred V gene, J gene, and CDR3 amino acid sequence. The percentage overlap between two repertoires was calculated by dividing the number of shared unique clonotypes by the size of the smaller repertoire. RTK rarefaction, the Chao1 estimator, and Recon v2.1 estimates of unobserved clonotypes were used to assess repertoire richness. Generation probabilities for all TCRbeta clonotypes obtained by the gDNA method from a handful of donors were computed using OLGA. TCRdb carries this immuneACCESS record with in-frame sequences only. Its versions omit some clonotypes, under half of them owing to an unresolved V gene in the studies checked, with the rest unexplained. V and J calls and clone size are given by that table; D and trimming were obtained from the DNA. This sample is represented by a few million clones; more than 90% of them were singletons. In total, the top ten clones hold roughly 0.15% of the sample.

Comments on this clone: Its target antigen remains unknown. No base qualities exist here, and no much larger clone lies one base off it.

Sequencing was done on a sample of naive CD4+ T cells sorted from blood. The cell subset or site label on this specimen signifies: CD45RA+ positively selected. This TCR derives from a young man in good health.

The CDR3 protein sequence reads: CASSFGKLIEKLFF. At the DNA level, the sequence is TGTGCCAGCAGTTTCGGTAAACTAATTGAAAAACTGTTTTTT. Here the chain combines TRBV28 and TRBJ1-4; too little of a D gene remains to name it. The CDR3, cysteine through phenylalanine, is 14 amino acids long. The DNA shown is the 42-base CDR3, in frame from base 1. Deletion took 3 bases off V and 7 bases off J, with a span of 12 bases between the germline ends. CDR1 and CDR2, looked up from the germline V gene, are MDHEN and SYDVKM. Extended through the reference TRBV28 and TRBJ1-4 proteins, this CDR3 yields the full variable domain: DVKVTQSSRYLVKRTGEKVFLECVQDMDHENMFWYRQDPGLGLRLIYFSYDVKMKEKGDIPEGYSVSREKKERFSLILESASTNQTSMYLCASSFGKLIEKLFFGSGTQLSVL.